This T cell receptor (beta chain) was identified during a study of OX40 agonist ivuxolimab in advanced cancers. The overall study: The dose-escalation cohort was approximately 84% male, with a mean age of around 60 years, ranging roughly 23 to 90. The study's findings and limits: Expanded peripheral T cell antigen specificity was not determined.

Trimming removed 4 bases from V and 1 base from J; junction bases left unmatched: 6. The CDR3 consists of 15 residues. Germline values: CDR1 SGDLS, CDR2 YYNGEE. The protocol was immunoSEQ multiplex PCR, while the TCRdb copy is restricted to in-frame clones and leaves out a portion. The sample contains 39,000 or so clones, approximately 86% of which appear only once. As concerns this clone: No antigen is known for it.

V and J are TRBV9 and TRBJ1-1; 8 bases agree with TRBD1. This material consisted of CD4+ or CD8+ T cells sorted from blood, taken in a trial of the OX40 agonist ivuxolimab. The sequence was collected from an adult with an advanced solid tumor such as melanoma, head and neck, liver or kidney cancer. CDR3 region: CASSPPTGANTEAFF. As DNA, the CDR3 is TGTGCCAGCAGCCCACCGACAGGGGCGAACACTGAAGCTTTCTTT.